This T cell receptor beta chain was captured by sequencing in a study of shared clonotypes between healthy human individuals. Sequencing was performed with immunoSEQ multiplex PCR; in TCRdb, only in-frame clones are kept and a portion is missing. The top ten hold around 13% of the sample, which has fewer than 500,000 clones, about 80% seen once. The receptor's source is a middle-aged woman in good health. Some clones in this sample may be carry-over from other donors' samples. The sample taken for sequencing was PBMCs.

CDR3 region: CASSLGLVVGELFF. CDR3 in DNA: TGTGCCAGCAGCTTAGGACTAGTGGTCGGGGAGCTGTTTTTT. The chain carries TRBV9 and TRBJ2-2, with TRBD2 matching 7 bases. The CDR3 is 14 amino acids. Germline V lookup: CDR1 SGDLS, CDR2 YYNGEE. With 4 bases clipped from V and 7 bases from J, the junction kept 7 bases outside the gene matches. Looking up the rest from reference TRBV9 and TRBJ2-2 gives the full variable domain: DSGVTQTPKHLITATGQRVTLRCSPRSGDLSVYWYQQSLDQGLQFLIQYYNGEERAKGNILERFSAQQFPDLHSELNLSSLELGDSALYFCASSLGLVVGELFFGEGSRLTVL.